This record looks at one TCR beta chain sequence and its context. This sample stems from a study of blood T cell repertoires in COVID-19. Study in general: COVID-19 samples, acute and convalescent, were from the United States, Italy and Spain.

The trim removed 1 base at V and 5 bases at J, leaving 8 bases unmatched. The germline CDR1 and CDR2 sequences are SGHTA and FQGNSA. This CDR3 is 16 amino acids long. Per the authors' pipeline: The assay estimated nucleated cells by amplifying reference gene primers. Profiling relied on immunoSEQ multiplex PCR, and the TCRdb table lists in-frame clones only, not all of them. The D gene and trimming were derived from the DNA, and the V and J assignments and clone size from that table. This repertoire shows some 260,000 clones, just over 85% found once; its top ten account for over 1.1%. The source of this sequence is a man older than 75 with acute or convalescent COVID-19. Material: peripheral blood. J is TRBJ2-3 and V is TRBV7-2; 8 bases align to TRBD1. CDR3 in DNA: TGTGCCAGCAGCTTAGGGGCAGGGGGCGCTGGAGATACGCAGTATTTT. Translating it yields CASSLGAGGAGDTQYF.